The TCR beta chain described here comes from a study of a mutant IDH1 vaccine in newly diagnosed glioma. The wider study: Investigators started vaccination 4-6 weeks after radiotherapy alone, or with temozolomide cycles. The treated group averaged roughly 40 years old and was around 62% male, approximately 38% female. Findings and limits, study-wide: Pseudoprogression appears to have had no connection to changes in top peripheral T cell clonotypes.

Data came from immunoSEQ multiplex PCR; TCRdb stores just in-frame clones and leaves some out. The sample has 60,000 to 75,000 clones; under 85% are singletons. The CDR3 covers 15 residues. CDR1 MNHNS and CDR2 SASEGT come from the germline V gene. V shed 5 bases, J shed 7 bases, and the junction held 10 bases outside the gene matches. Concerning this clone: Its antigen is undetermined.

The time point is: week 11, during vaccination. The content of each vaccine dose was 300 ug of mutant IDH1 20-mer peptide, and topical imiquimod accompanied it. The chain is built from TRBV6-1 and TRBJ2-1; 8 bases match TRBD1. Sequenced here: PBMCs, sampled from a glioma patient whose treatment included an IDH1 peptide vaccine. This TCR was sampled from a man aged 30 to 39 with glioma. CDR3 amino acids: CASSLQGVTLNEQFF. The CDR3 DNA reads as TGTGCCAGCAGTCTACAGGGGGTAACATTAAATGAGCAGTTCTTC.